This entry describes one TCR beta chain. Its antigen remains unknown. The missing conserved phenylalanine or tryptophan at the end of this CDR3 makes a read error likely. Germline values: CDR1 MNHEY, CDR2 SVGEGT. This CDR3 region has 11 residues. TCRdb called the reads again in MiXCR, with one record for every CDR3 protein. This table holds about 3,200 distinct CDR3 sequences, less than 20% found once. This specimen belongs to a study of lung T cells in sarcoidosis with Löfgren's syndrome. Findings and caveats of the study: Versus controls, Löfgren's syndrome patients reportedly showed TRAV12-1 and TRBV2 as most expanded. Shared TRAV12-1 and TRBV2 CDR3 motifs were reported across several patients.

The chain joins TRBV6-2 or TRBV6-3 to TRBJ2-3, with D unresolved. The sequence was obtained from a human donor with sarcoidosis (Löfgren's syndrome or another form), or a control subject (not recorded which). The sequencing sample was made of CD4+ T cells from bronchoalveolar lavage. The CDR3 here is CASSYGDTQYL. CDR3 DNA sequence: TGTGCGAGCAGTTACGGCGATACGCAGTATTTG.